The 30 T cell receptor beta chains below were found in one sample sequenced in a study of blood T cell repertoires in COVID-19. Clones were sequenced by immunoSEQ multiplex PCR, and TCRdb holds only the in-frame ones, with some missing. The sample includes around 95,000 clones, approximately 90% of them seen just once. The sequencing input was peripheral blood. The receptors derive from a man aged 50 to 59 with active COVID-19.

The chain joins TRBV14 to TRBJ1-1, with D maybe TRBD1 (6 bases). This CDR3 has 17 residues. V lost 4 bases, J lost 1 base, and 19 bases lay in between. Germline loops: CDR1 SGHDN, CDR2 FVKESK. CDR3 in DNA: TGTGCCAGCAGCCTATATACAGGGTCCGTAAGGAACACTGAAGCTTTCTTT. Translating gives CASSLYTGSVRNTEAFF.

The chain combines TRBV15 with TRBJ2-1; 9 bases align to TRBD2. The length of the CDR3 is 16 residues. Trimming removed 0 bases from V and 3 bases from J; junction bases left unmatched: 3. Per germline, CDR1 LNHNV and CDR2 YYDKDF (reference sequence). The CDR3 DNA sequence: TGTGCCACCAGCAGAGATGCAGCGGGAGGCTACAATGAGCAGTTCTTC. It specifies CATSRDAAGGYNEQFF.

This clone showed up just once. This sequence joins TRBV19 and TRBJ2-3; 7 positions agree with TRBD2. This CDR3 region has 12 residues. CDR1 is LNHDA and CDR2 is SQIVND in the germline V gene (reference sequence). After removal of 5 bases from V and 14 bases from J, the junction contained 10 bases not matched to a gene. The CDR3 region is CASSLAGGKTYF. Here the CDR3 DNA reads TGTGCCAGTAGTCTGGCCGGGGGGAAAACGTATTTT.

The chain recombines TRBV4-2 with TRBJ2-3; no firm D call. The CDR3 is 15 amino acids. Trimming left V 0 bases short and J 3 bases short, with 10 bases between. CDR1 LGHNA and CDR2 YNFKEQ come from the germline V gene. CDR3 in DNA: TGTGCCAGCAGCCAAGATGTCCCCTTAACAGATACGCAGTATTTT. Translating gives CASSQDVPLTDTQYF.

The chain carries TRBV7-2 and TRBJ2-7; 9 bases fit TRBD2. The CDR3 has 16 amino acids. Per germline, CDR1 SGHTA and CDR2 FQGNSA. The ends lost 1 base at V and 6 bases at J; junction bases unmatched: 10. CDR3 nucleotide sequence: TGTGCCAGCAGCTTAGGGGCTGTGGCGGGAGGGATCGAGCAGTACGTC. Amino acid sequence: CASSLGAVAGGIEQYV.

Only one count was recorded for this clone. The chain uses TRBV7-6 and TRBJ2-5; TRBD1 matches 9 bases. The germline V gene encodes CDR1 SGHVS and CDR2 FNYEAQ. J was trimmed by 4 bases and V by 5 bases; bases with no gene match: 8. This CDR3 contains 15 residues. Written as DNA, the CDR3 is TGTGCCAGCAGCATAACAGGGGGCGCGGGAGAGACCCAGTACTTC. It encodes CASSITGGAGETQYF.

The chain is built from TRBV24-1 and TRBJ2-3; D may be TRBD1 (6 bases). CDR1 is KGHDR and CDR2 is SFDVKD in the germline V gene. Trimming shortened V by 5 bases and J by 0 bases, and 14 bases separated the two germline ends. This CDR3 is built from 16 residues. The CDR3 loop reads CATSVDQTGSTDTQYF. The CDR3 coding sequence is TGTGCCACCAGTGTCGACCAGACAGGTAGCACAGATACGCAGTATTTT.

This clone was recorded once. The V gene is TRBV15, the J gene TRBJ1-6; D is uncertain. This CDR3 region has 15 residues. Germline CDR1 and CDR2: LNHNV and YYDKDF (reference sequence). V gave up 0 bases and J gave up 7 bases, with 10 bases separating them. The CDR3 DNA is TGTGCCACCAGCAGAGAGGCCACAGTAAATTCACCCCTCCACTTT. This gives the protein CATSREATVNSPLHF.

The CDR3 region is CASSYDRVQLDGYTF. Written as DNA, the CDR3 is TGCGCCAGCAGCTACGACAGGGTTCAATTGGATGGCTACACCTTC. This chain links TRBV5-1 with TRBJ1-2, with TRBD1 matching over 7 bases. The V gene end was trimmed by 3 bases and the J gene end by 6 bases; junction bases not matched to a gene: 11. Germline V lookup: CDR1 SGHRS, CDR2 YFSETQ. The length of the CDR3 is 15 residues. Full variable domain (rest looked up from reference TRBV5-1 and TRBJ1-2): KAGVTQTPRYLIKTRGQQVTLSCSPISGHRSVSWYQQTPGQGLQFLFEYFSETQRNKGNFPGRFSGRQFSNSRSEMNVSTLELGDSALYLCASSYDRVQLDGYTFGSGTRLTVV.

CDR3 amino acids: CASSLWGHSRNEQFF. The CDR3, as DNA: TGTGCCAGCAGTCTTTGGGGACATTCCAGGAATGAGCAGTTCTTC. This sequence joins TRBV9 and TRBJ2-1, with D possibly being TRBD1 (6 bases). V was cut by 5 bases and J by 7 bases, with 19 bases left in between. CDR1 is SGDLS, CDR2 YYNGEE, per germline. This CDR3 has 15 residues.

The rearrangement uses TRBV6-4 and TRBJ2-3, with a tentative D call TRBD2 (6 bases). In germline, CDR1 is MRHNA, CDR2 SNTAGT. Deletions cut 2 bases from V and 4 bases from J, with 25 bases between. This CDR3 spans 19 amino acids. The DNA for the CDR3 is TGTGCCAGCAGTGACGGAACCTCCTCTGGAGGGGCGGTCGCAGATACGCAGTATTTT. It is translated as CASSDGTSSGGAVADTQYF.

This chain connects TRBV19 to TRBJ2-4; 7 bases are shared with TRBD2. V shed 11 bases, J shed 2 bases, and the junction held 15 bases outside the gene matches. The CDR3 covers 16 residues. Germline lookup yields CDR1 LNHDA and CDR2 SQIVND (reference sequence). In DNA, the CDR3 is TGTGCCCCACAGACCCAGGGAGGGAAAACCAAAAACATTCAGTACTTC. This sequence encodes CAPQTQGGKTKNIQYF.

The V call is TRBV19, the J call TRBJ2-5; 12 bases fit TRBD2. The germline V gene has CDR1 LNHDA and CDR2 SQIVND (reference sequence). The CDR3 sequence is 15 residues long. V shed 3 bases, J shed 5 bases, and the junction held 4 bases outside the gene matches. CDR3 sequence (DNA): TGTGCCAGTAGTATGGGGCTAGCGGGAGGGGAGACCCAGTACTTC. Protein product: CASSMGLAGGETQYF. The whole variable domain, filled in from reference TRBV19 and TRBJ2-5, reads DGGITQSPKYLFRKEGQNVTLSCEQNLNHDAMYWYRQDPGQGLRLIYYSQIVNDFQKGDIAEGYSVSREKKESFPLTVTSAQKNPTAFYLCASSMGLAGGETQYFGPGTRLLVL.

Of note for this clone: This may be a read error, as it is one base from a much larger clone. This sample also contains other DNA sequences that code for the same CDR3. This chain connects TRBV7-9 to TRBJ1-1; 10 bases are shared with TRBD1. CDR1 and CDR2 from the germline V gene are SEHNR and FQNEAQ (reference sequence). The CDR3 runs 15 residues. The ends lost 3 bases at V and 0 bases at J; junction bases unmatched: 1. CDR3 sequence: CASSLGQGMNTEAFF. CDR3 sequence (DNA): TGTGCCAGCAGCTTGGGACAGGGGATGAACACTGAAGCTTTCTTT.

CDR3 in amino acids: CASNTGHNTEAFF. CDR3 nucleotides: TGTGCCAGCAATACAGGGCACAACACTGAAGCTTTCTTT. The V and J genes are TRBV7-2 and TRBJ1-1; D might be TRBD1 (6 bases). Per germline, CDR1 SGHTA and CDR2 FQGNSA. V lost 7 bases and J 2 bases, leaving 11 bases between the germline ends. The CDR3 runs 13 residues.

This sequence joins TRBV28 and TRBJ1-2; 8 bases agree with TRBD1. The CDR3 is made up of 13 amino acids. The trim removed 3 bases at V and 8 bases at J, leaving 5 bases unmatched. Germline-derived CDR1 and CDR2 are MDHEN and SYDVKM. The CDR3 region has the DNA TGTGCCAGCAGTTTTATGGACAGGGAGGGCTACACCTTC. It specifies CASSFMDREGYTF.

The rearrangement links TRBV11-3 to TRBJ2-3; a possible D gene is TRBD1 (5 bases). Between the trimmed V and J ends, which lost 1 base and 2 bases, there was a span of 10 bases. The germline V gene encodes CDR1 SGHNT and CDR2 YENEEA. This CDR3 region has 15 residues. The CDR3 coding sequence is TGTGCCAGCAGCTTAGTTGGGGCCCCCACAGATACGCAGTATTTT. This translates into CASSLVGAPTDTQYF.

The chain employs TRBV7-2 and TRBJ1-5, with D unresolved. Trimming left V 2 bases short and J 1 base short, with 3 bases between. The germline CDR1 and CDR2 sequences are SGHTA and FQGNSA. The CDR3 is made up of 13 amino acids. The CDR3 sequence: CASSLQSNQPQHF. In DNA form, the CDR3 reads TGTGCCAGCAGCTTACAGAGCAATCAGCCCCAGCATTTT.

The CDR3 reads CASSQRDRLSGANVLTF. In nucleotides, the CDR3 is TGCGCCAGCAGCCAGAGGGACAGGCTCTCTGGGGCCAACGTCCTGACTTTC. The chain has TRBV4-1 and TRBJ2-6; 8 bases match TRBD1. Germline CDR1 and CDR2: MGHRA and YSYEKL. This CDR3 contains 17 residues. V lost 3 bases to trimming and J lost 0 bases; unmatched junction nucleotides: 4.

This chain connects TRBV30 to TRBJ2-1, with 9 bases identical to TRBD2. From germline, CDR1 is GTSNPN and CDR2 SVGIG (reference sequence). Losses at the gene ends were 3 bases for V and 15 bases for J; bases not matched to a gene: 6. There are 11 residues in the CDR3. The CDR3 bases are TGTGCCTGGAGCCGCGGGAGGGATGCGTTCTTC. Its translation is CAWSRGRDAFF. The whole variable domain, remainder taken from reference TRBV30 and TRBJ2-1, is SQTIHQWPATLVQPVGSPLSLECTVEGTSNPNLYWYRQAAGRGLQLLFYSVGIGQISSEVPQNLSASRPQDRQFILSSKKLLLSDSGFYLCAWSRGRDAFFGPGTRLTVL.

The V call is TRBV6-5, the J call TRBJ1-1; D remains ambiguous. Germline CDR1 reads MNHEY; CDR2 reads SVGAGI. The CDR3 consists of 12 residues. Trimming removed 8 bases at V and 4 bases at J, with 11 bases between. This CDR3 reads CASSSAGTEAFF. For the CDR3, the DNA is TGTGCCAGCTCCTCGGCGGGCACTGAAGCTTTCTTT.

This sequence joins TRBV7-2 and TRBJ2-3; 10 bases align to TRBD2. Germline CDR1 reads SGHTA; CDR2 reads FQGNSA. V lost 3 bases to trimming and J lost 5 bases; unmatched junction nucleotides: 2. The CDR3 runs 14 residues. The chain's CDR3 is CASSFVAGGDTQYF. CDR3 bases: TGTGCCAGCAGCTTTGTAGCGGGAGGAGATACGCAGTATTTT.

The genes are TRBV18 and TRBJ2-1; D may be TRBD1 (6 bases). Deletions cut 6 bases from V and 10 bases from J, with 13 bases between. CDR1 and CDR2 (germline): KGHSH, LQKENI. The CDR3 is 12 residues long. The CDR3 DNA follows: TGTGCCAGCTCGCCCCTTAGGGGGGAGCAGTTCTTC. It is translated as CASSPLRGEQFF.

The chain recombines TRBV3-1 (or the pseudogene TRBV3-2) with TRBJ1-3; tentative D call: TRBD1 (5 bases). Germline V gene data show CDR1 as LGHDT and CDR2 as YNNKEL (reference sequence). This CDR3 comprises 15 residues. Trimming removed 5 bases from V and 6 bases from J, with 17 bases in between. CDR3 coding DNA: TGTGCCAGCAGCTCTAATCGGCAGGGTACAAACACCATATATTTT. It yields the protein CASSSNRQGTNTIYF.

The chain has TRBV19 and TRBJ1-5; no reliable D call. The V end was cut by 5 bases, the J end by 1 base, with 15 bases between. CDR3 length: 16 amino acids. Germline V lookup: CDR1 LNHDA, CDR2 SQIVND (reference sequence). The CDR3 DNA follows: TGTGCCAGTAGTGAACACCTTATTCGCAGCAATCAGCCCCAGCATTTT. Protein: CASSEHLIRSNQPQHF.

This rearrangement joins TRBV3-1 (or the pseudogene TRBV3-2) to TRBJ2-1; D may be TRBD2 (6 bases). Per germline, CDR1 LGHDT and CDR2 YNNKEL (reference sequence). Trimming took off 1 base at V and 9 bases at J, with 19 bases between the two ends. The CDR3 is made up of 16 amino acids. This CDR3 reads CASSQVTVFGGGEQFF. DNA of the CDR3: TGTGCCAGCAGCCAAGTGACTGTTTTCGGGGGAGGTGAGCAGTTCTTC.

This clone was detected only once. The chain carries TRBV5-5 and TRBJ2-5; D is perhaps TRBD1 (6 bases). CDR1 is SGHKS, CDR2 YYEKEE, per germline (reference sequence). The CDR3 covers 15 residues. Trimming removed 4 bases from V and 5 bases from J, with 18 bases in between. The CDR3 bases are TGTGCCAGCAGCCCGGACAGCCTGAGCAGGGAGACCCAGTACTTC. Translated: CASSPDSLSRETQYF.

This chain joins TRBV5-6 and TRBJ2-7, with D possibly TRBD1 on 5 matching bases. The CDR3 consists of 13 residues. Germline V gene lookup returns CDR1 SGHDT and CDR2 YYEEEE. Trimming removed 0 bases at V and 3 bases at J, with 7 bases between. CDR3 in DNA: TGTGCCAGCAGCTTGGAGGGGTTCTACGAGCAGTACGTC. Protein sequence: CASSLEGFYEQYV.

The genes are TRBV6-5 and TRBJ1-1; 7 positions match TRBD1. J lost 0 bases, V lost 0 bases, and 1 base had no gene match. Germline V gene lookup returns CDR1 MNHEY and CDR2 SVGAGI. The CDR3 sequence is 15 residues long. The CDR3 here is CASSYSDRLNTEAFF. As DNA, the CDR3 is TGTGCCAGCAGTTACTCGGACAGGCTGAACACTGAAGCTTTCTTT.

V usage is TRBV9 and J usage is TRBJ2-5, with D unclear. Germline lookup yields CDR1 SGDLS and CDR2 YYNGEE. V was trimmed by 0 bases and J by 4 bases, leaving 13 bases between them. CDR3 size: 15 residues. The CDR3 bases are TGTGCCAGCAGCGTAGCACCATCTACGGGAGAGACCCAGTACTTC. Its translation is CASSVAPSTGETQYF.